This TCR beta chain was recorded in a study of cytomegalovirus exposure and HLA in healthy donors. About the study: Ancestry clustering placed 70% to 85% of several hundred genotyped donors in the Caucasian-associated cluster. Points from the study as a whole: Earlier results showed most TCR beta V segments being productive about 87% or about 30% of the time. TCR beta sequences reportedly predicted the HLA-A and HLA-B alleles of most subjects accurately.

V lost 6 bases, J lost 1 base, and 10 bases lay in between. CDR1 and CDR2 (germline): MNHEY, SVGAGI. The CDR3 has 13 amino acids. In its sample, this clone was seen a few times. The antigen is unknown. PCR involved 60 Vbeta and 13 Jbeta primers. Generated by immunoSEQ multiplex PCR, the TCRdb table keeps only in-frame clones and is missing some. The sample contains about 140,000 clones, 70% to 90% of which appear only once. The chain recombines TRBV6-5 with TRBJ2-7; possible D gene TRBD2, 6 bases. The receptor comes from a middle-aged man in good health and CMV-seronegative. The sample consisted of PBMCs. The CDR3 nucleotides read TGTGCCAGCAGGGCGGGGCTATCCTACGAGCAGTACTTC. It encodes CASRAGLSYEQYF.